This T cell receptor (beta chain) was sequenced during a study of CD4 and CD8 cells across lung adenocarcinoma regions. This CDR3 is 14 amino acids long. Germline values: CDR1 MNHEY, CDR2 SVGEGT. The ends were cut back, 6 bases at V and 2 bases at J, with 8 bases in the middle. The patients had localized lung adenocarcinoma, a non-small cell subtype. TCRdb fed the PCR reads into MiXCR, producing one record per CDR3 protein. The data show tens of thousands of distinct CDR3 sequences, roughly half seen once. This clonotype was sampled from a male donor with lung adenocarcinoma. The CD4 and CD8 labels of this study may be unreliable. Sequenced: CD8+ T cells from the center of a lung tumor. The chain uses TRBV6-2 or TRBV6-3 and TRBJ2-6; D is unclear. The CDR3 region has the DNA TGTGCCAGCAGGCCCCGTCCTGGGGCCAACGTCCTGACTTTC. Translated, it gives CASRPRPGANVLTF.